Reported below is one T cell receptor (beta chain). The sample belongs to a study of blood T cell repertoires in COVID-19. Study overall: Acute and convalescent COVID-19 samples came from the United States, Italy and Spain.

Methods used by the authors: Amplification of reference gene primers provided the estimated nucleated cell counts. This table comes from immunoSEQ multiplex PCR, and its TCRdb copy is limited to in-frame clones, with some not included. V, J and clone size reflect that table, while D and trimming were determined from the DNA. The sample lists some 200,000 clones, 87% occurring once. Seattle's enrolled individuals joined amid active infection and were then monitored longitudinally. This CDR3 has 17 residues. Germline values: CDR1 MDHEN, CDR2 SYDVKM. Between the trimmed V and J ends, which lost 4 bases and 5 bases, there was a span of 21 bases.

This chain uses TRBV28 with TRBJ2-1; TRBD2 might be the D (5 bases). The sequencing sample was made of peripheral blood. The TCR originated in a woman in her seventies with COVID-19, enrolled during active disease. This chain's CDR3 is CASSSPMRGPVDNEQFF. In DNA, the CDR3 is TGTGCCAGCAGTTCCCCGATGAGAGGGCCAGTCGACAATGAGCAGTTCTTC.